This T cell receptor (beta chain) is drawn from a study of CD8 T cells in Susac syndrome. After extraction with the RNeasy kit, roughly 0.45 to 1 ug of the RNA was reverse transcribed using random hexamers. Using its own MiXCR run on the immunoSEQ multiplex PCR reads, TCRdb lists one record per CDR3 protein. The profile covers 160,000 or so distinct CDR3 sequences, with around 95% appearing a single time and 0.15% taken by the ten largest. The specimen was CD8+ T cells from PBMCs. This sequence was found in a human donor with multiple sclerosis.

CDR3 region: CSVEGGKETSYEQYF. CDR3 coding DNA: TGCAGCGTTGAAGGGGGAAAGGAGACCTCCTACGAGCAGTACTTC. The chain uses TRBV29-1 and TRBJ2-7; D unclear. The CDR3 is made up of 15 amino acids. Trimming took off 1 base at V and 0 bases at J, with 13 bases between the two ends. CDR1 and CDR2 from the germline V gene are SQVTM and ANQGSEA.